This T cell receptor beta chain was recorded in a study of T cell repertoires in cytomegalovirus infection. The germline CDR1 and CDR2 sequences are SGHTA and FQGNSA. The V end was cut by 4 bases, the J end by 5 bases, with 14 bases between. The CDR3 has 14 residues. Study outcomes and limitations: Accumulated public TCR beta family frequency recognized individuals carrying CMV together with the relevant HLA.

This clonotype was seen repeatedly, ten times or more. Its antigen is still unknown. TCRdb re-analysed the reads in MiXCR, keeping a single row per CDR3 protein. The top ten clones hold around 50% of a sample with about 570,000 distinct CDR3 sequences, about 40% of them seen once. V is TRBV7-2 and J is TRBJ2-5; D is undetermined. Sequenced material: cultured PBMCs, taken from culture after CMV antigen stimulation. This receptor was taken from a human donor in good health (CMV status not recorded). Some clones in this sample may be carry-over from other donors' samples. The DNA for the CDR3 is TGTGCCAGCAGCTCGCCTCCGGCTCATGAGACCCAGTACTTC. It codes for CASSSPPAHETQYF.